This T cell receptor (beta chain) was observed in a study of cytomegalovirus exposure and HLA in healthy donors. Primers: 60 Vbeta forward and 13 Jbeta reverse. TCRdb keeps only in-frame clones here, not all; method: immunoSEQ multiplex PCR. The top ten hold roughly 0.24% of the sample, which has 150,000 to 200,000 clones, more than 85% seen once. Nominal health characterized the donors when sampled, though unrecorded immune exposures were likely. About this clone: Its antigen is unidentified.

Germline values: CDR1 SQVTM, CDR2 ANQGSEA. CDR3 length: 12 residues. Trimming stripped 4 bases from V and 6 bases from J, with 13 bases between. Notes on the study in general: Highly shared sequence variants in one cluster were likely a sequencing artifact. Earlier analysis looked at TCR beta V segments, and most were productive about 90% or about 30% of the time.

The source of this sequence is a girl in the first two years of life in good health and CMV-seronegative. The chain recombines TRBV29-1 with TRBJ2-7; possible D gene TRBD1, 5 bases. Specimen: PBMCs. DNA for the CDR3: TGCAGCGTTGGTCACTTTGGGGCCGAGCAGTACTTC. Translated, it gives CSVGHFGAEQYF.